This T cell receptor beta chain was sequenced for a study of shared clonotypes between healthy human individuals. About the research overall: Researchers drew samples from two women and a few men aged 18 to 49.

The germline V gene has CDR1 SGHNT and CDR2 YYREEE (reference sequence). The CDR3 loop spans 15 amino acids. V was pared by 2 bases and J by 5 bases, with 17 bases between. Method: immunoSEQ multiplex PCR; TCRdb's copy keeps in-frame clones and lacks some. The sample contains about 560,000 clones, roughly four fifths of which appear only once. The rearrangement joins TRBV5-4 to TRBJ2-7, with TRBD2 as a possible D gene (6 bases). This TCR came from a woman aged 40 to 50 in good health. Some clones in this sample may be carry-over from other donors' samples. The sequenced material came from PBMCs. CDR3 residues: CASSFLSSGGNEQYF. DNA for the CDR3: TGTGCCAGCAGCTTTCTTAGTAGTGGGGGGAACGAGCAGTACTTC.